This TCR beta chain is from a study of T cell changes during pregnancy in multiple sclerosis. The V and J ends lost 7 bases and 7 bases, in that order; junction bases with no gene match: 6. CDR3 size: 11 residues. Per germline, CDR1 SQVTM and CDR2 ANQGSEA. TCRdb's copy holds only in-frame clones and misses some; the assay was immunoSEQ multiplex PCR. The sample holds roughly 56,000 clones, 88% seen once. Sequencing was performed on peripheral blood, taken in the first trimester of pregnancy. This chain uses TRBV29-1 with TRBJ2-7; TRBD2 agrees at 8 bases. The receptor's source is a female donor with multiple sclerosis, enrolled in a pregnancy study. In DNA form, the CDR3 reads TGCAGCGCCCAACGGGGGGGGGAGCAGTACTTC. This sequence encodes CSAQRGGEQYF.